This TCR beta chain was documented in a study of CD8 T cells in Susac syndrome. The patients serving as multiple sclerosis controls were treatment-naive. They had stable or active relapsing-remitting disease and fulfilled revised McDonald criteria. A quantity of 0.5 to 1 ug RNA underwent reverse transcription using random hexamers. The TCR beta CDR3 was amplified by immunoSEQ multiplex PCR across 54 Vbeta, 13 Jbeta. Each CDR3 protein gets one entry after TCRdb re-called the immunoSEQ multiplex PCR reads with MiXCR. The top ten clones hold 0.09% to 0.15% of a sample with over 350,000 distinct CDR3 sequences, approximately 85% of them seen once. This CDR3 comprises 11 residues. Germline V lookup: CDR1 MNHEY, CDR2 SMNVEV (reference sequence). Trimming removed 7 bases at V and 5 bases at J, with 9 bases between. This clonotype has only a few counts.

Sequencing input: CD8+ T cells from PBMCs. This chain joins TRBV27 and TRBJ2-7; tentative D call: TRBD1 (6 bases). The sequence was obtained from a human donor with multiple sclerosis. The CDR3, as DNA: TGTGCCAGCATACAGGGACACGAGCAGTACTTC. The encoded protein is CASIQGHEQYF.